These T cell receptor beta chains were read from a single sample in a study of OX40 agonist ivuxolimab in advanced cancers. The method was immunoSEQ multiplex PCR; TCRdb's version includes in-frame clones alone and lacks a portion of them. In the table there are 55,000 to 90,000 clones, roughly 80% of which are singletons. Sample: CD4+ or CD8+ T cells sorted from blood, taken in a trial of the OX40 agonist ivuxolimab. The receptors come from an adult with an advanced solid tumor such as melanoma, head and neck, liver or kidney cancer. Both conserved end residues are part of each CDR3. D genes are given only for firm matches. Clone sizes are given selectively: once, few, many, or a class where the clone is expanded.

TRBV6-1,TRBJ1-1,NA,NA,CASSERENGEAFF,TGTGCCAGCAGTGAAAGAGAAAACGGTGAAGCTTTCTTT
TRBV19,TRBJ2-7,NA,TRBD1,CASGPGQGYEQYF,TGTGCCAGTGGCCCGGGACAGGGCTACGAGCAGTACTTC
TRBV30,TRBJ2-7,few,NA,CAWSVSEGWYEQYF,TGTGCCTGGAGTGTTAGCGAGGGCTGGTACGAGCAGTACTTC
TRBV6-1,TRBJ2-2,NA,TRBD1,CASSEVALTGWAGELFF,TGTGCCAGCAGTGAAGTGGCTTTGACAGGGTGGGCCGGGGAGCTGTTTTTT
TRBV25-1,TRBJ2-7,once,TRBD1,CASSGSTGLYRIVRYF,TGTGCCAGCAGTGGTTCGACAGGGCTATATAGGATAGTTCGGTACTTC
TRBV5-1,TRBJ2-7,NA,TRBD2,CASSERGTYEQYF,TGCGCCAGCAGCGAGCGGGGGACCTACGAGCAGTACTTC
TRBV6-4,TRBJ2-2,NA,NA,CASSALDSENTGELFF,TGTGCCAGCAGTGCCCTAGACAGTGAAAACACCGGGGAGCTGTTTTTT
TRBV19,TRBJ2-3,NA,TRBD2,CASTLGLAGTDTQYF,TGTGCCAGTACCCTGGGACTAGCGGGCACAGATACGCAGTATTTT
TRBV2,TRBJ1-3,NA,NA,CASSPRTSGNTIYF,TGTGCCAGCAGCCCTCGGACCTCTGGAAACACCATATATTTT
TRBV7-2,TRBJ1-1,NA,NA,CASSPDRGSTEAFF,TGTGCCAGCAGCCCGGACCGGGGTAGCACTGAAGCTTTCTTT
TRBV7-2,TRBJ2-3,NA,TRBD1,CASSFGRGRTDTQYF,TGTGCCAGCAGCTTCGGCAGGGGGCGAACAGATACGCAGTATTTT